Below are 15 T cell receptor beta chains sequenced from a single sample in a study of T-cell memory formation after mild COVID-19. TCRdb analysed the 5' RACE reads with MiXCR anew, one entry per CDR3 protein. The top ten hold less than 2.5% of the sample, which has approximately 250,000 distinct CDR3 sequences, 15% to 19% seen once. The sequencing sample was made of PBMCs or a T cell subset sorted from them (not recorded which). Receptor source: an adult woman who had mild COVID-19 (a few samples of this study predate the infection). Cell type and time point are not known.

This clonotype occurred a few times. This chain connects TRBV18 to TRBJ1-2, with 10 bases lining up with TRBD1. This CDR3 is built from 13 residues. Per the germline V gene, CDR1 is KGHSH and CDR2 is LQKENI. J gave up 6 bases and V 5 bases, and 3 bases lay outside the gene matches. The CDR3 sequence: CASSSTGGNGYTF. The CDR3 DNA follows: TGTGCCAGCTCATCGACAGGGGGCAATGGCTACACCTTC.

This clonotype appeared a few times. CDR3 residues: CATSDRGTGGEETQYF. The CDR3 nucleotides read TGTGCCACCAGTGACAGAGGGACAGGGGGCGAAGAGACCCAGTACTTC. The chain couples TRBV24-1 to TRBJ2-5, with 12 nucleotides matching TRBD1. V dropped 4 bases and J dropped 3; count of bases not matched to a gene: 5. Germline CDR1 and CDR2: KGHDR and SFDVKD. The CDR3 contains 16 residues.

This chain connects TRBV7-8 to TRBJ2-5; D is unclear. V shed 4 bases and J shed 5 bases, with 11 bases lying between them. CDR3 length equals 13 residues. Germline V lookup: CDR1 SGHVS, CDR2 FQNEAQ. DNA for the CDR3: TGTGCCAGCAGCTCTAGATTCGGGGAGACCCAGTACTTC. It yields the protein CASSSRFGETQYF.

The CDR3 protein is CASSLELAGGDTQYF. CDR3 coding DNA: TGTGCCAGCAGTTTAGAACTAGCGGGGGGAGATACGCAGTATTTT. V gene TRBV12-3 or TRBV12-4 combines with J gene TRBJ2-3, with 12 bases identical to TRBD2. Trimming took 1 base from V and 5 from J; bases not matched to a gene: 1. The CDR3 consists of 15 residues.

The chain joins TRBV5-1 to TRBJ2-3, with TRBD2 matching 14 bases. Germline-derived CDR1 and CDR2 are SGHRS and YFSETQ. V trimming: 0 bases; J trimming: 6 bases; junction bases outside the gene matches: 3. This CDR3 has 16 amino acids. The DNA for the CDR3 is TGCGCCAGCAGCTTGGTAGGGACTAGCGGGAGCGATACGCAGTATTTT. Its protein is CASSLVGTSGSDTQYF.

The chain combines TRBV7-9 with TRBJ1-1; no reliable D call. This CDR3 region has 12 residues. The germline CDR1 and CDR2 sequences are SEHNR and FQNEAQ (reference sequence). V was clipped by 5 bases and J by 8 bases, with 12 bases between them. CDR3 residues: CASSGDGQEAFF. The CDR3 nucleotides read TGTGCCAGCAGCGGTGATGGGCAGGAAGCTTTCTTT.

Here the CDR3 reads CASNRLPDDTDTQYF. CDR3 sequence (DNA): TGTGCCAGCAATCGGCTCCCAGATGACACAGATACGCAGTATTTT. V usage is TRBV4-2 and J usage is TRBJ2-3; D is uncertain. V was clipped by 7 bases and J by 2 bases, with 16 bases between them. CDR1 and CDR2 (germline): LGHNA, YNFKEQ. The CDR3 has 15 residues.

This clonotype was counted only a few times. The genes are TRBV11-2 and TRBJ1-1; D not resolved. The V gene's germline CDR1 is SGHAT and CDR2 FQNNGV. Trimming cost V 2 bases and J 1 base, with 8 bases left between them. CDR3 length: 14 residues. CDR3 in DNA: TGTGCCAGCAGCTTATCCCTAGGGAACACTGAAGCTTTCTTT. It specifies CASSLSLGNTEAFF.

The CDR3 sequence is CASSLGGALAKNIQYF. CDR3 nucleotides: TGCGCCAGCAGCTTAGGGGGAGCCTTAGCCAAAAACATTCAGTACTTC. This chain links TRBV5-1 with TRBJ2-4; perhaps TRBD1 as D (6 bases). The CDR3 sequence is 16 residues long. V lost 2 bases and J lost 0, with 12 bases in between. Per the germline V gene, CDR1 is SGHRS and CDR2 is YFSETQ. The variable domain in full, with the rest retrieved from reference TRBV5-1 and TRBJ2-4, is KAGVTQTPRYLIKTRGQQVTLSCSPISGHRSVSWYQQTPGQGLQFLFEYFSETQRNKGNFPGRFSGRQFSNSRSEMNVSTLELGDSALYLCASSLGGALAKNIQYFGAGTRLSVL.

The chain joins TRBV9 to TRBJ2-1, with TRBD1 identical over 8 bases. Germline loops: CDR1 SGDLS, CDR2 YYNGEE. The CDR3 covers 15 residues. V was clipped by 3 bases and J by 6 bases; unmatched bases: 8. The CDR3 DNA reads as TGTGCCAGCAGCGCGGACAGGGTTGCGGGCAATGAGCAGTTCTTC. Its protein product is CASSADRVAGNEQFF. The full variable domain, rest sourced from reference TRBV9 and TRBJ2-1, is DSGVTQTPKHLITATGQRVTLRCSPRSGDLSVYWYQQSLDQGLQFLIQYYNGEERAKGNILERFSAQQFPDLHSELNLSSLELGDSALYFCASSADRVAGNEQFFGPGTRLTVL.

The chain combines TRBV27 with TRBJ1-1; D gene ambiguous. The CDR3 extends over 13 amino acids. V was pared by 1 base and J by 6 bases, with 9 bases between. Germline assignment: CDR1 MNHEY and CDR2 SMNVEV (reference sequence). The CDR3 DNA reads as TGTGCCAGCAGTTTATATCCGGGATCTGAAGCTTTCTTT. Protein product: CASSLYPGSEAFF.

This clonotype was seen a handful of times. The V call is TRBV18, the J call TRBJ2-7; 9 bases fit TRBD1. CDR3 length: 14 amino acids. Germline V gives CDR1 KGHSH, CDR2 LQKENI. Trimming removed 2 bases from V and 6 bases from J; junction bases left unmatched: 5. The CDR3 is CASSPLQGAGEQYF. The CDR3 coding sequence is TGTGCCAGCTCACCATTACAGGGGGCAGGCGAGCAGTACTTC.

This clonotype was seen more than once but under ten times. The chain combines TRBV4-2 with TRBJ2-3, with 7 bases fitting TRBD2. The CDR3 contains 13 residues. CDR1 LGHNA and CDR2 YNFKEQ come from the germline V gene. Germline trimming cut 3 bases from V and 6 bases from J; bases unmatched to any gene: 3. The CDR3, as DNA: TGTGCCAGCAGCCATGCCGGGGGGGATACGCAGTATTTT. Its translation: CASSHAGGDTQYF.

This clonotype was counted only a few times. The J gene is TRBJ1-2, the V gene TRBV20-1; D not resolved. Trimming removed 4 bases from V and 2 bases from J, with 8 bases in between. Per germline, CDR1 DFQATT and CDR2 SNEGSKA (reference sequence). The CDR3 is 12 amino acids. CDR3 nucleotide sequence: TGCAGTGCTATGGCAGAAAACTATGGCTACACCTTC. This translates into CSAMAENYGYTF.

This clonotype has at least ten counts. This chain joins TRBV3-1 and TRBJ1-2, with D possibly TRBD1 on 5 matching bases. The CDR3 sequence is 14 residues long. V was cut by 3 bases and J by 8 bases, with 16 bases left in between. Germline assignment: CDR1 LGHDT and CDR2 YNNKEL (reference sequence). The CDR3, as DNA: TGTGCCAGCAGCCACAGGGAATCGAAAAGAGGCTACACCTTC. Amino acid sequence: CASSHRESKRGYTF. The whole variable domain, remainder taken from reference TRBV3-1 and TRBJ1-2, is DTAVSQTPKYLVTQMGNDKSIKCEQNLGHDTMYWYKQDSKKFLKIMFSYNNKELIINETVPNRFSPKSPDKAHLNLHINSLELGDSAVYFCASSHRESKRGYTFGSGTRLTVV.